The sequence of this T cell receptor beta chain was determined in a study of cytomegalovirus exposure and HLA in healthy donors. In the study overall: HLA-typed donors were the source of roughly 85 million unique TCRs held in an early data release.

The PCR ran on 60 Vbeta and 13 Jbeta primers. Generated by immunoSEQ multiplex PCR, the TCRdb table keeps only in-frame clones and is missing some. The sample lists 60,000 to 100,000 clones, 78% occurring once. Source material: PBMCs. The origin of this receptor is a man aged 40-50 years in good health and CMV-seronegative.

DNA of the CDR3: TGTGCCAGCAGTCTGACAGGGTTCTACGAGCAGTACTTC. Translated: CASSLTGFYEQYF. The chain employs TRBV28 and TRBJ2-7; 7 nucleotides match TRBD1. The CDR3 length is 13 residues. CDR1 and CDR2 from the germline V gene are MDHEN and SYDVKM. Trimming cost V 5 bases and J 3 bases; bases outside gene matches: 4.